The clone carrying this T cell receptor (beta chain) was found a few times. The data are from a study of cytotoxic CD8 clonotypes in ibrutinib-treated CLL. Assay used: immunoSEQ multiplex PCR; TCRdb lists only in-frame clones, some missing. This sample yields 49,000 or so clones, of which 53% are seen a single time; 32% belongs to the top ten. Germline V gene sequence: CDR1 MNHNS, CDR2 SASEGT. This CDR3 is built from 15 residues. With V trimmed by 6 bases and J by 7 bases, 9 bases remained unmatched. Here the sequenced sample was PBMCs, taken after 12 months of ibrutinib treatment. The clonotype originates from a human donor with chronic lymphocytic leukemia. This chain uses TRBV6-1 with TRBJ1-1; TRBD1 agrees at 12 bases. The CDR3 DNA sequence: TGTGCCAGCAGCTCCCCGGGACAGGGGGCCTTTGAAGCTTTCTTT. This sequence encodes CASSSPGQGAFEAFF.